This entry describes one T cell receptor (beta chain). Its matching antigen is unknown. Stated treatment: roughly nine-day PBMC culture with coronavirus spike peptide pools or control peptides (ViraFEST assay). Before TCRs were sequenced, ViraFEST expanded antigen-specific T cells with peptide pools. This entry belongs to a study of vaccination and CD4 T cells after COVID-19. Sequenced with the Oncomine TCR Beta short-read assay was DNA taken from cultured CD4+ T cells. TCRdb reanalysed the PCR reads using MiXCR and keeps one entry per CDR3 protein. The sample lists about 20,000 distinct CDR3 sequences, approximately 52% seen once, with approximately 9.9% in the top ten. Input material: CD4+ T cells from blood, cultured in vitro. The source of this sequence is a human donor who had recovered from COVID-19.

CDR3 sequence (DNA): TGTGCCAGTAGTATCGGATCCAGGGGCGTCCCAGATACGCAGTATTTT. Its translation: CASSIGSRGVPDTQYF. The chain employs TRBV19 and TRBJ2-3; D is possibly TRBD1 (6 bases). Germline CDR1 is LNHDA and CDR2 is SQIVND (reference sequence). The CDR3 covers 16 residues. V gave up 3 bases and J gave up 4 bases, with 17 bases separating them.